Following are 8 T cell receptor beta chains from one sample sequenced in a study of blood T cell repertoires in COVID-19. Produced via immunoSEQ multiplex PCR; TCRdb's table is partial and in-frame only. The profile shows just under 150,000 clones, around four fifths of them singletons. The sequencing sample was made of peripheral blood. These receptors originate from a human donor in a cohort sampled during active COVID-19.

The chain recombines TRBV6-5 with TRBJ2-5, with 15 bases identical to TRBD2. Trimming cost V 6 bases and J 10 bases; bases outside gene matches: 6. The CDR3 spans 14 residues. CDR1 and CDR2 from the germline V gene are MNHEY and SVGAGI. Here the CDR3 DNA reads TGTGCCAGCAGGGAGCGGACTAGCGGGGGGGTCCAGTACTTC. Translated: CASRERTSGGVQYF.

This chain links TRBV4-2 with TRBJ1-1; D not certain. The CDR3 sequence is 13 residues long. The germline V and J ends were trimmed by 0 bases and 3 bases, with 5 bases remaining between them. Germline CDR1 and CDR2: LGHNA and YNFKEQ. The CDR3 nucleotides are TGTGCCAGCAGCCAAGATAGTGACACTGAAGCTTTCTTT. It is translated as CASSQDSDTEAFF.

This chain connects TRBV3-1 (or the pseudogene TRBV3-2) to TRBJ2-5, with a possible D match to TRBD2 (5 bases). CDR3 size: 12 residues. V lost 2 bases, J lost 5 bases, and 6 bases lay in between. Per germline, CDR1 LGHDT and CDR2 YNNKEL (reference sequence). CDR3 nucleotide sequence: TGTGCCAGCAGCCAAAGAGGGGAGACCCAGTACTTC. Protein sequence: CASSQRGETQYF.

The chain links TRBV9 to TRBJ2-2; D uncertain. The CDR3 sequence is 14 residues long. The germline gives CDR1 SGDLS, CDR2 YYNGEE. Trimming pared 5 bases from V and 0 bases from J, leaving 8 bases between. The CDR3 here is CASRRRTNTGELFF. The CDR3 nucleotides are TGTGCCAGCAGGAGGAGAACGAACACCGGGGAGCTGTTTTTT.

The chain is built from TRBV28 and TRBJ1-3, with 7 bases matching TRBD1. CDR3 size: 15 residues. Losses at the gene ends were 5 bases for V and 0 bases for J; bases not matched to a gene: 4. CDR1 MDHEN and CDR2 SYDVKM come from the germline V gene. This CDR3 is CASSAYRGSGNTIYF. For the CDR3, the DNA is TGTGCCAGCAGTGCTTACAGGGGCTCTGGAAACACCATATATTTT.

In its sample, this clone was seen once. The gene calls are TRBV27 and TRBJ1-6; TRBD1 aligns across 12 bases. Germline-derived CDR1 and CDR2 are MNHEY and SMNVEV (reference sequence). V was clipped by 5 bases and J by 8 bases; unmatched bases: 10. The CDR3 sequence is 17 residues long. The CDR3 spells CASSPSGTGGGYSPLHF. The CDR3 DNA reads TGTGCCAGCAGTCCATCCGGGACAGGGGGCGGATATTCACCCCTCCACTTT.

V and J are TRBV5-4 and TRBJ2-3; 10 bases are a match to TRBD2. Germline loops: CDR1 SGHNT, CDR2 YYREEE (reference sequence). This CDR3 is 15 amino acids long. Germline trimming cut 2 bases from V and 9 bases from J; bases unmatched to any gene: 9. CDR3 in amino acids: CASSLGTSEGQTQYF. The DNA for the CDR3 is TGTGCCAGCAGCTTAGGGACTAGCGAGGGCCAGACGCAGTATTTT.

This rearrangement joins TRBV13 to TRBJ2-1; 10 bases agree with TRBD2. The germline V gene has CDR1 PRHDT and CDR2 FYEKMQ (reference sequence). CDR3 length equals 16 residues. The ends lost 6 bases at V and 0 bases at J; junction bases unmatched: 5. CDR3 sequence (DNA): TGTGCCAGCAGGCTCCTAGCGGGGGTCTCCTACAATGAGCAGTTCTTC. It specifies CASRLLAGVSYNEQFF.